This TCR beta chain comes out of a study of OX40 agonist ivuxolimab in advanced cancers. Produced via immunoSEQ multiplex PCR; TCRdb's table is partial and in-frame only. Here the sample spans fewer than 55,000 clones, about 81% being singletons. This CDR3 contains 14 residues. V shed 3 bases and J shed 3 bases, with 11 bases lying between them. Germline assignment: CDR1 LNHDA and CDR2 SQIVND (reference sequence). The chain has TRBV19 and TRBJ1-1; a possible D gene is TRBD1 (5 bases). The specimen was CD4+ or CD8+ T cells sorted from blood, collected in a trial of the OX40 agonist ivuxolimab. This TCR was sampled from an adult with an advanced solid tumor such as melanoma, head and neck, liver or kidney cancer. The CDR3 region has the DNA TGTGCCAGTAGTATGCTGGGCAGGGACACTGAAGCTTTCTTT. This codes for CASSMLGRDTEAFF.